Listed below are T cell receptor beta chains from one sample, sequenced in a study of CD8+CD57+ T cells in acquired aplastic anemia. In TCRdb, the reads were re-called with MiXCR into one record per CDR3 protein. Here the sample spans about 150,000 distinct CDR3 sequences, over 50% being singletons. Sequencing input: sorted CD4+, CD8+, or CD8+CD57+ T cells (not recorded which) from PBMCs. Every receptor here comes from a human donor with aplastic anemia. Both conserved end residues are part of each CDR3. The order of the fields is clone size, D gene, J gene, V gene, CDR3 DNA, CDR3 protein. A D gene is named only where the DNA matches it firmly. A clone size is listed for some rows: how often the clone was seen (once, few, many), or a class if it is expanded.

>many|TRBD1|TRBJ1-1|TRBV4-1
TGCGCCAGCAGCCAAGATGGGGGACAGGAAGCTTTCTTT
CASSQDGGQEAFF
>many|TRBD1|TRBJ2-7|TRBV11-2
TGTGCCAGCAGCTCGAATACAGGGGGCTTCTACGAGCAGTACTTC
CASSSNTGGFYEQYF
>many|NA|TRBJ2-7|TRBV19
TGTGCCAGTAGTACCAGTTGGTACGGGGACGAGCAGTACTTC
CASSTSWYGDEQYF
>NA|TRBD2|TRBJ2-2|TRBV2
TGTGCCAGCAGTGAAGGGGGGGGAAACACCGGGGAGCTGTTTTTT
CASSEGGGNTGELFF
>NA|NA|TRBJ2-7|TRBV7-2
TGTGCCAGCAGCTTAACCCCTAACGTCTACGAGCAGTACTTC
CASSLTPNVYEQYF
>NA|NA|TRBJ2-5|TRBV19
TGTGCCAGTAGTATAGATCTACGCAGGGAAGAGACCCAGTACTTC
CASSIDLRREETQYF
>many|TRBD1|TRBJ1-2|TRBV9
TGTGCCAGCAGCGGGGACAGGGTCTATGGCTACACCTTC
CASSGDRVYGYTF
>few|NA|TRBJ1-1|TRBV10-3
TGTGCCACGGGACATAGGTTTACTGAAGCTTTCTTT
CATGHRFTEAFF
>NA|TRBD1|TRBJ1-3|TRBV6-2/TRBV6-3
TGTGCCAGCAGGTACAGGGGGTCTGGAAACACCATATATTTT
CASRYRGSGNTIYF
>NA|NA|TRBJ2-3|TRBV10-3
TGTGCCACAAACGGCGGAGGCACAGATACGCAGTATTTT
CATNGGGTDTQYF
>once|NA|TRBJ1-6|TRBV2
TGTGCCAGCAGCAATTCCGTCCATTCACCCCTCCACTTT
CASSNSVHSPLHF
>NA|NA|TRBJ1-6|TRBV5-1
TGCGCCAGCAGCCGGGAGACCAGCACAAATTCACCCCTCCACTTT
CASSRETSTNSPLHF
>NA|NA|TRBJ1-1|TRBV12-3/TRBV12-4
TGTGCCAGCAGTTTAGCGGGTCAACGCTATTCCCGAACTGAAGCTTTCTTT
CASSLAGQRYSRTEAFF
>NA|NA|TRBJ1-1|TRBV10-2
TGCGCCAGCAGTGAGAACAGGGTTGCGACTGAAGCTTTCTTT
CASSENRVATEAFF
>NA|NA|TRBJ2-3|TRBV6-5
TGTGCCAGCAGTTACTCGGCTAGCCCCTTGTATACGCAGTATTTT
CASSYSASPLYTQYF
>NA|NA|TRBJ1-1|TRBV9
TGTGCCAGCAGCTTGAGCGAAGGAGGGGTTACTGAAGCTTTCTTT
CASSLSEGGVTEAFF
>NA|NA|TRBJ1-1|TRBV7-9
TGTGCCAGCAGCTTCTCCCCGGGGGCAGCAGTTGAAGCTTTCTTT
CASSFSPGAAVEAFF
>NA|NA|TRBJ2-7|TRBV2
TGTGCCAGAAGGAGGACTCCTAATGATTACTACGAGCAGTACTTC
CARRRTPNDYYEQYF
>few|TRBD1|TRBJ2-7|TRBV10-2
TGCGCCAGCAGACAGACAGGGAGTTTACCCGAGCAGTACTTC
CASRQTGSLPEQYF
>NA|TRBD1|TRBJ1-5|TRBV19
TGTGCCAGTAGTGTAGGGACAGGCCCGCATCAGCCCCAGCATTTT
CASSVGTGPHQPQHF
>NA|TRBD1|TRBJ2-5|TRBV20-1
TGCAGTGCTAGGCAAGGGGGCGATCAGCCCCAAGAGACCCAGTACTTC
CSARQGGDQPQETQYF
>NA|NA|TRBJ2-1|TRBV20-1
TGCAGTGCTAGCGAGTTAGTCTCCTACAATGAGCAGTTCTTC
CSASELVSYNEQFF
>NA|TRBD2|TRBJ2-3|TRBV6-2/TRBV6-3
TGTGCCAGCAGGGACCGACTAGCGAATACGCAGTATTTT
CASRDRLANTQYF
>many|TRBD1|TRBJ1-2|TRBV6-1
TGTGCCAGCAGTCAAAGGACAGGGAGTGCCTATGGCTACACCTTC
CASSQRTGSAYGYTF
>many|NA|TRBJ1-1|TRBV6-4
TGTGCCAGCAGTGAGTCTCAGCTGAACACTGAAGCTTTCTTT
CASSESQLNTEAFF
>few|TRBD1|TRBJ1-1|TRBV29-1
TGCAGCGCCAGCAGCCTGAGGACAGGGCGAAACACTGAAGCTTTCTTT
CSASSLRTGRNTEAFF
>NA|NA|TRBJ2-4|TRBV2
TGTGCCACCTTAGCCAAAAACATTCAGTACTTC
CATLAKNIQYF
>NA|NA|TRBJ2-3|TRBV6-1
TGTGCCAGCAGTACGCTCACAGCAGATACGCAGTATTTT
CASSTLTADTQYF
>many|TRBD1|TRBJ2-1|TRBV6-1
TGTGCCAGCAGTCTGGGCAGGGGGAAGGTAAATGAGCAGTTCTTC
CASSLGRGKVNEQFF
>NA|NA|TRBJ2-1|TRBV7-2
TGTGCCAGCAGCTTAGATTTCAATGAGCAGTTCTTC
CASSLDFNEQFF
>few|TRBD2|TRBJ2-1|TRBV12-3/TRBV12-4
TGTGCCAGCAGAGATAGCGGGGGGGCCGGTGAGCAGTTCTTC
CASRDSGGAGEQFF
>many|TRBD1|TRBJ2-7|TRBV6-5
TGTGCCAGCAGTTTTAGGGGACAGGGGGCGGACTACGAGCAGTACTTC
CASSFRGQGADYEQYF